The present entry profiles one TCR beta chain with its context. The CDR3 is made up of 18 amino acids. CDR1 and CDR2 from the germline V gene are SGHVS and FNYEAQ. The V segment lost 4 bases and the J segment 2 bases; nucleotides outside the gene matches: 6. Generated by immunoSEQ multiplex PCR, the TCRdb table keeps only in-frame clones and is missing some. Of tens of thousands of clones detected, more than 90% appear once; the ten largest clones hold less than 4%. The data are from a study of T cell changes during pregnancy in multiple sclerosis. The source is a female donor in good health, enrolled as a control in a pregnancy study. The chain couples TRBV7-6 to TRBJ2-2, with 14 bases matching TRBD2. Source: peripheral blood, taken in the first trimester of pregnancy. CDR3 residues: CASSWGLAGAPNTGELFF. CDR3 nucleotide sequence: TGTGCCAGCAGCTGGGGACTAGCGGGGGCCCCAAACACCGGGGAGCTGTTTTTT.